This T cell receptor beta chain was recorded in a study of regulatory T cells in long-lasting Graves disease. Study-wide results and limits: Persistent disease preferred TRBV28, TRBJ1-2 and TRBJ2-5; new disease, TRBV20-1 and TRBJ2-1.

Arm-PCR with iRepertoire HTBI primers amplified the CDR3 regions for these TCR beta libraries. TCRdb re-analysed the multiplex PCR reads in MiXCR, keeping a single row per CDR3 protein. The repertoire holds a few hundred thousand distinct CDR3 sequences, roughly a quarter seen once, with roughly a quarter in the top ten. Comment on this clonotype: Its antigen is currently unknown.

Germline V gene sequence: CDR1 MNHGY, CDR2 SVAAGI. The CDR3 has 14 amino acids. Trimming cost V 3 bases and J 6 bases, with 11 bases left between them. Time point noted: persistent/refractory GD, antithyroid drugs over 5 years with positive TRAb. RNA isolated from PBMCs was used to make the TCR library. Patients with Graves' disease were diagnosed by American Thyroid Association guidelines. Patients of an endocrinology department in Xi'an, China, were included. J is TRBJ2-2 and V is TRBV6-9; D gene unclear. This specimen was peripheral blood mononuclear cells (PBMCs), taken when the disease was refractory, from a patient treated with antithyroid drugs. The clonotype comes from a female donor with Graves disease. DNA for the CDR3: TGTGCCAGCAGTTACGATAGAATTTCCGGGGAGCTGTTTTTT. It codes for CASSYDRISGELFF.